This T cell receptor (beta chain) was sequenced in a study of shared clonotypes between healthy human individuals. Study-level information: Those who served as donors were a couple of women and a few men between the ages of 18 and 49.

This clone was counted between two and nine times. Antigen specificity is unknown. Assay execution took place at the deep level. The data were produced by immunoSEQ multiplex PCR, yet TCRdb's version contains in-frame clones alone and is incomplete. Of millions of clones listed, just over 90% are singletons. The CDR3 covers 12 residues. CDR1 is WNHNN, CDR2 SYGVQD, per germline (reference sequence). V lost 5 bases, J lost 12 bases, and 2 bases stayed unmatched. Study-level results: Against clonotypes common to all four donors, non-shared ones had lower generation probabilities.

Sample: naive CD4+ T cells sorted from blood. The subset here: CD45RA+ positively selected. The receptor was isolated from a man aged 18-30 years in good health. The gene calls are TRBV10-1 and TRBJ1-6, with 9 bases identical to TRBD1. The CDR3 region is CASSRQGEPLHF. CDR3 in DNA: TGCGCCAGCAGTAGACAGGGGGAACCCCTCCACTTT.